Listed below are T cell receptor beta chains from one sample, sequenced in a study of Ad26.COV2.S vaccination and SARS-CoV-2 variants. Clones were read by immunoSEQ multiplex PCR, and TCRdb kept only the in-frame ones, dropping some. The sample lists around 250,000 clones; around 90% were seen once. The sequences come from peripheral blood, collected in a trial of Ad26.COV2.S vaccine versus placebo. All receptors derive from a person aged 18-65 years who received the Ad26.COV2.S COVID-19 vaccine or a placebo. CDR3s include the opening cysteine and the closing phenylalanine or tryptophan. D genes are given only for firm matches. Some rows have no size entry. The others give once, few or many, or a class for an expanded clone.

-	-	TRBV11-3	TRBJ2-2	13	CASSANMAGELFF	TGTGCCAGCAGCGCCAACATGGCCGGGGAGCTGTTTTTT
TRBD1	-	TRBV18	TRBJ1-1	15	CASSGSGQGKSEAFF	TGTGCCAGCTCAGGGTCGGGACAGGGTAAGTCTGAAGCTTTCTTT
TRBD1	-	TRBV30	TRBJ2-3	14	CAWSRTGLTDTQYF	TGTGCCTGGAGTCGGACAGGGCTCACAGATACGCAGTATTTT
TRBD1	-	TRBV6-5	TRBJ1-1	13	CASSKQGPTEAFF	TGTGCCAGCAGTAAACAGGGGCCCACTGAAGCTTTCTTT
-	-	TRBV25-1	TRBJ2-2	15	CASRVGAGNTGELFF	TGTGCCAGCCGTGTAGGAGCAGGAAACACCGGGGAGCTGTTTTTT
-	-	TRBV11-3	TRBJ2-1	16	CASSLDGFTAYNEQFF	TGTGCCAGCAGCTTAGATGGATTCACTGCCTACAATGAGCAGTTCTTC
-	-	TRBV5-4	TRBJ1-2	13	CASSLGDGYGYTF	TGTGCCAGCAGCTTAGGTGACGGCTATGGCTACACCTTC
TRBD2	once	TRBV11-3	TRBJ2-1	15	CASSLYGTIQNEQFF	TGTGCCAGCAGCTTATATGGGACTATCCAAAATGAGCAGTTCTTC
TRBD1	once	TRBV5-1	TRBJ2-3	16	CASSLRDRGVTDTQYF	TGCGCCAGCAGCCTCCGGGACAGAGGAGTCACAGATACGCAGTATTTT
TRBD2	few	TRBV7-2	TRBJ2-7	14	CASSPSSGAVEQYF	TGTGCCAGCAGCCCTTCTAGCGGGGCGGTCGAGCAGTACTTC
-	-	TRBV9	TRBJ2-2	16	CASSVARRSHTGELFF	TGTGCCAGCAGCGTAGCCCGCAGAAGCCACACCGGGGAGCTGTTTTTT
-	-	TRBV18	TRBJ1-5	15	CASSSNQGIGQPQHF	TGTGCCAGCTCATCCAACCAGGGGATTGGGCAGCCCCAGCATTTT
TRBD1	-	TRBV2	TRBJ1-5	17	CASSGITLDRGGQPQHF	TGTGCCAGCAGTGGGATCACACTCGACAGGGGGGGACAGCCCCAGCATTTT
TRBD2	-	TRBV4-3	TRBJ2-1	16	CASSQVAGSTYNEQFF	TGCGCCAGCAGCCAAGTAGCGGGATCAACCTACAATGAGCAGTTCTTC
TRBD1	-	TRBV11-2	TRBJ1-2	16	CASRPIRDRQGRGYTF	TGTGCCAGCAGACCCATCCGGGACAGACAAGGGAGAGGCTACACCTTC
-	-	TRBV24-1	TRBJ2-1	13	CATNQRGYNEQFF	TGTGCCACCAACCAGCGAGGGTACAATGAGCAGTTCTTC
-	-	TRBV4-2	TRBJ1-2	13	CASSQETVSGYTF	TGTGCCAGCAGCCAAGAGACGGTTTCCGGCTACACCTTC